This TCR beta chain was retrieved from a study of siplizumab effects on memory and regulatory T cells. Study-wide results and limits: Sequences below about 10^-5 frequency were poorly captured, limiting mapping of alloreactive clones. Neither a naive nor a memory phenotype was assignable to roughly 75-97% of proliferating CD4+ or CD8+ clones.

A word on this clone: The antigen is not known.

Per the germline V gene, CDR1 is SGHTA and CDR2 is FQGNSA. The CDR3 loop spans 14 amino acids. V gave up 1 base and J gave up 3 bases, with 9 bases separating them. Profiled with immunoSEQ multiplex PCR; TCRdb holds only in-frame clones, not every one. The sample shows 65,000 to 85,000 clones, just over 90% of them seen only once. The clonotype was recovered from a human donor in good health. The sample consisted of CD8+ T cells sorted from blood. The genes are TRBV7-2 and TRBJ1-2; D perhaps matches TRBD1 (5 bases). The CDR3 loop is CASSLVTGYYGYTF. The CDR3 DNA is TGTGCCAGCAGCTTAGTAACAGGATACTATGGCTACACCTTC.